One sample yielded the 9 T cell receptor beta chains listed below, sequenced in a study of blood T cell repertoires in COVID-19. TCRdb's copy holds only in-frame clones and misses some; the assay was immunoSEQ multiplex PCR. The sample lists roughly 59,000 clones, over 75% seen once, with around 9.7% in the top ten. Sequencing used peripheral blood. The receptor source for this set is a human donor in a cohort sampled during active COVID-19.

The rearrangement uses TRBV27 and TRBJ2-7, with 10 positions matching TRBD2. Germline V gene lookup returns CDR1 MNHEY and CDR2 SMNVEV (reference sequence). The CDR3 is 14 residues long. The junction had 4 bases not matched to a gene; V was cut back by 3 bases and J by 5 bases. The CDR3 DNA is TGTGCCAGCAGTTTCGCCCTAGCGGGGGACGAGCAGTACTTC. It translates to CASSFALAGDEQYF.

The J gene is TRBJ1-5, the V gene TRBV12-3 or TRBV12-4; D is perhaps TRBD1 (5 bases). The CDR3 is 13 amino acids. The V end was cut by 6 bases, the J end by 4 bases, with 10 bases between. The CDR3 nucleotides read TGTGCCAGCAGCCCCGACAGAAATCAGCCCCAGCATTTT. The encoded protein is CASSPDRNQPQHF.

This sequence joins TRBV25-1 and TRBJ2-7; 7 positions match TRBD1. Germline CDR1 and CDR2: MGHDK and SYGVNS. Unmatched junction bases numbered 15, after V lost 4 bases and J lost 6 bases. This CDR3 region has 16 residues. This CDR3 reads CASSAKRDRVWAEQYF. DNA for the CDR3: TGTGCCAGCAGTGCCAAGCGAGACAGGGTTTGGGCCGAGCAGTACTTC.

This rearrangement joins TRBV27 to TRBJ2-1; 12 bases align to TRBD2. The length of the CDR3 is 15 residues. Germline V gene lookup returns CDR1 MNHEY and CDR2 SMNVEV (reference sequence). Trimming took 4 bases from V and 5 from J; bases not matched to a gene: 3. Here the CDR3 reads CASSSSGRVDNEQFF. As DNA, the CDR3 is TGTGCCAGCAGTTCTAGCGGGAGGGTGGACAATGAGCAGTTCTTC.

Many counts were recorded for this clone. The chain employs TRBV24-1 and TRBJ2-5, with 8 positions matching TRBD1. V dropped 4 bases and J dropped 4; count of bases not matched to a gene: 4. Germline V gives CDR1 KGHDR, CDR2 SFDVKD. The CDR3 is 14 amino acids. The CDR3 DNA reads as TGTGCCACCAGTGACAGACAGGGGTTAGAGACCCAGTACTTC. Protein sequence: CATSDRQGLETQYF.

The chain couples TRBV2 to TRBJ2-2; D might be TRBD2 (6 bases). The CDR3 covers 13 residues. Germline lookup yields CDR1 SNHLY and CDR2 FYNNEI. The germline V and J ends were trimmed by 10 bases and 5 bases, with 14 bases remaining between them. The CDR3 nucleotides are TGTGCCACATCGACTAGTGGGACCGGGGAGCTGTTTTTT. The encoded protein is CATSTSGTGELFF.

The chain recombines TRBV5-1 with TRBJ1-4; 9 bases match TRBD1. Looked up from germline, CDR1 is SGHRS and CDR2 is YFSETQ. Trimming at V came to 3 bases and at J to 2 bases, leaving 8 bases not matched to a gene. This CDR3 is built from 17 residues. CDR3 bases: TGCGCCAGCAGCTGGGGACAGGGTTTGTCTACTAATGAAAAACTGTTTTTT. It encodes CASSWGQGLSTNEKLFF.

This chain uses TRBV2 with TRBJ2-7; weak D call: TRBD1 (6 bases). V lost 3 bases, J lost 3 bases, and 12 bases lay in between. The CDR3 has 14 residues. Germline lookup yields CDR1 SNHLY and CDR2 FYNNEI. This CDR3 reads CASSEGHISYEQYF. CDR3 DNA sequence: TGTGCCAGCAGTGAGGGACACATTAGCTACGAGCAGTACTTC.

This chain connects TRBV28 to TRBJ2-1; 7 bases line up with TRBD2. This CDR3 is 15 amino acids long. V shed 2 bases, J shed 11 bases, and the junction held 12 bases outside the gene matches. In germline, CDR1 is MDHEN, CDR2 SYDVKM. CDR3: CASSLSGSGGLQQFF. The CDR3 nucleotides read TGTGCCAGCAGTTTAAGCGGCTCCGGGGGACTACAGCAGTTCTTC.